A single sample gave rise to the 30 T cell receptor beta chains below, sequenced in a study of T cells in localized non-small cell lung cancer. Only in-frame clones appear in the TCRdb table, and some are missing; sequencing was by immunoSEQ multiplex PCR. The repertoire consists of about 1,800 clones, with more than 35% occurring once and the leading ten covering 9.4%. The material sequenced was lung tumor tissue, taken before any cancer treatment. Receptors originate from a female donor older than 55 with stage I lung adenocarcinoma.

This clone has more than one count but fewer than ten. The chain employs TRBV6-8 and TRBJ2-3; 7 nucleotides match TRBD2. The germline gives CDR1 MNHGY, CDR2 SAAAGT. The CDR3 length is 14 residues. With 7 bases clipped from V and 7 bases from J, the junction kept 11 bases outside the gene matches. The CDR3 spells CASTRLAVGHTQYF. The CDR3 nucleotides read TGTGCCAGCACCCGACTAGCTGTCGGGCATACGCAGTATTTT.

This clone was detected a few times. V is TRBV11-3 and J is TRBJ2-6; D gene ambiguous. V was clipped by 1 base and J by 1 base, with 8 bases between them. CDR1 is SGHNT, CDR2 YENEEA, per germline. The CDR3 is 16 residues long. The CDR3 DNA reads as TGTGCCAGCAGCTTAGGATCCGGGTCTGGGGCCAACGTCCTGACTTTC. This codes for CASSLGSGSGANVLTF. Supplemented by reference TRBV11-3 and TRBJ2-6, the full variable domain reads EAGVVQSPRYKIIEKKQPVAFWCNPISGHNTLYWYLQNLGQGPELLIRYENEEAVDDSQLPKDRFSAERLKGVDSTLKIQPAELGDSAVYLCASSLGSGSGANVLTFGAGSRLTVL.

The rearrangement links TRBV19 to TRBJ2-1; D is ambiguous. Per the germline V gene, CDR1 is LNHDA and CDR2 is SQIVND (reference sequence). The V gene lost 8 bases and the J gene lost 5 bases, with 10 bases spanning the gap. The CDR3 extends over 12 amino acids. CDR3 residues: CASRRTHNEQFF. CDR3 bases: TGTGCCAGTCGTCGAACACACAATGAGCAGTTCTTC.

In this sample, this clone turned up a few times. The V call is TRBV9, the J call TRBJ1-3; D perhaps matches TRBD1 (6 bases). Germline values: CDR1 SGDLS, CDR2 YYNGEE. The ends were cut back, 0 bases at V and 2 bases at J, with 24 bases in the middle. This CDR3 has 20 amino acids. The CDR3 sequence is CASSVAVDTGALDPGNTIYF. The CDR3 region has the DNA TGTGCCAGCAGCGTAGCCGTAGACACGGGGGCGCTTGACCCTGGAAACACCATATATTTT.

This clone came up a few times. V gene TRBV13 combines with J gene TRBJ2-3, with D perhaps being TRBD1 or TRBD2 (5 bases each). Germline CDR1 reads PRHDT; CDR2 reads FYEKMQ (reference sequence). Trimming stripped 0 bases from V and 1 base from J, with 11 bases between. This CDR3 is 16 amino acids long. CDR3 nucleotide sequence: TGTGCCAGCAGCTTAGGTGGGCAGGGAGGCACAGATACGCAGTATTTT. This codes for CASSLGGQGGTDTQYF.

The J gene is TRBJ1-1, the V gene TRBV19; 7 bases fit TRBD1. Per the germline V gene, CDR1 is LNHDA and CDR2 is SQIVND (reference sequence). The CDR3 length is 16 residues. V was clipped by 7 bases and J by 2 bases; unmatched bases: 13. CDR3 amino acids: CASTRGGGRYNTEAFF. The DNA for the CDR3 is TGTGCCAGTACCAGAGGGGGCGGCAGATATAACACTGAAGCTTTCTTT.

The V call is TRBV11-3, the J call TRBJ2-1; D remains unclear. The ends were cut back, 3 bases at V and 1 base at J, with 13 bases in the middle. The CDR3 is 16 residues long. Germline V gene data show CDR1 as SGHNT and CDR2 as YENEEA. CDR3 sequence (DNA): TGTGCCAGCAGCTTCGGTGGGCCAAGGTCCTACAATGAGCAGTTCTTC. Translated: CASSFGGPRSYNEQFF.

The gene calls are TRBV18 and TRBJ2-3, with D possibly matching TRBD2 (6 bases). The ends were cut back, 1 base at V and 6 bases at J, with 14 bases in the middle. This CDR3 contains 15 residues. Germline lookup yields CDR1 KGHSH and CDR2 LQKENI. DNA for the CDR3: TGTGCCAGCTCACCACTAGCGGAACCTATGGATACGCAGTATTTT. This codes for CASSPLAEPMDTQYF.

In its sample, this clone was seen a few times. The junction and the germline gene differ at one end; a read error may be behind it. The chain links TRBV28 to TRBJ1-2; 7 bases agree with TRBD1. The CDR3 has 12 amino acids. Germline CDR1 is MDHEN and CDR2 is SYDVKM. CDR3 amino acids: CAGRGNDYGYTF. CDR3 nucleotide sequence: TGTGCCGGCAGGGGGAATGACTATGGCTACACCTTC.

This chain joins TRBV6-8 and TRBJ1-2; D is uncertain. The CDR3 is 16 residues long. V lost 2 bases and J 0 bases, leaving 13 bases between the germline ends. CDR1 is MNHGY and CDR2 is SAAAGT in the germline V gene. In nucleotides, the CDR3 is TGTGCCAGCAGTTACATATCAGGCGCTGCTAACTATGGCTACACCTTC. Amino acids: CASSYISGAANYGYTF.

The sample holds a few counts of this clone. CDR3: CASSPGQGFEKLFF. Written as DNA, the CDR3 is TGTGCCAGCAGCCCCGGACAGGGTTTCGAAAAACTGTTTTTT. The chain couples TRBV11-3 to TRBJ1-4; 8 nucleotides match TRBD1. Per the germline V gene, CDR1 is SGHNT and CDR2 is YENEEA. The CDR3 sequence is 14 residues long. V gave up 5 bases and J gave up 8 bases; unmatched junction bases: 7.

This clone was found a few times. The junction and the germline gene differ at one end; a read error may be behind it. The V gene is TRBV6-8, the J gene TRBJ1-1; TRBD1 is a possible D gene (5 bases). The CDR3 spans 13 residues. Germline V gives CDR1 MNHGY, CDR2 SAAAGT. CDR3 amino acids: CAISGEGSTEAFF. CDR3 in DNA: TGTGCCATCAGTGGCGAGGGGTCCACTGAAGCTTTCTTT.

This clone showed up just a few times. This chain links TRBV6-7 with TRBJ1-1, with D perhaps matching TRBD1 (5 bases). TRBV6-7 is an ORF; its function is uncertain. CDR3 length: 11 residues. V was cut by 7 bases and J by 5 bases, with 8 bases left in between. The CDR3 DNA sequence: TGTGCCAGCAATCAGGGAACTGAAGCTTTCTTT. This translates into CASNQGTEAFF.

This clone was recorded a few times. The chain employs TRBV6-8 and TRBJ2-5; possibly TRBD2 for D (5 bases). The CDR3 spans 14 residues. CDR1 and CDR2 (germline): MNHGY, SAAAGT. V lost 10 bases to trimming and J lost 2 bases, with 17 bases between them. The CDR3 nucleotides read TGTGCCATCGGAGGAAATAACGGGCAAGAGACCCAGTACTTC. Translation: CAIGGNNGQETQYF.

V and J are TRBV29-1 and TRBJ2-1; the D gene could be TRBD1 or TRBD2 (7 bases each). CDR1 is SQVTM, CDR2 ANQGSEA, per germline. The CDR3 consists of 15 residues. With 8 bases removed from V and 5 bases from J, the gap between germline ends came to 22 bases. This CDR3 reads CSTRGGGPNHNEQFF. The CDR3 DNA follows: TGCAGCACTCGGGGAGGGGGCCCGAACCACAATGAGCAGTTCTTC.

In its sample, this clone was seen a few times. The genes are TRBV6-8 and TRBJ2-2; TRBD2 aligns across 7 bases. After removal of 6 bases from V and 2 bases from J, the junction contained 9 bases not matched to a gene. Germline CDR1 reads MNHGY; CDR2 reads SAAAGT. The length of the CDR3 is 16 residues. The DNA of the CDR3 is TGTGCCAGCAGCCCCGGACTAGTAATAAACACCGGGGAGCTGTTTTTT. Translation gives CASSPGLVINTGELFF.

This clone was detected a few times. This chain joins TRBV9 and TRBJ1-1; no clear D gene. Trimming left V 5 bases short and J 3 bases short, with 14 bases between. Germline assignment: CDR1 SGDLS and CDR2 YYNGEE. The CDR3 contains 14 residues. The CDR3 region is CASSVTRRDTEAFF. The CDR3 DNA follows: TGTGCCAGCAGTGTAACCCGGCGGGACACTGAAGCTTTCTTT. The full variable domain, with the rest looked up from reference TRBV9 and TRBJ1-1, is DSGVTQTPKHLITATGQRVTLRCSPRSGDLSVYWYQQSLDQGLQFLIQYYNGEERAKGNILERFSAQQFPDLHSELNLSSLELGDSALYFCASSVTRRDTEAFFGQGTRLTVV.

This clone was counted a few times. The chain has TRBV28 and TRBJ1-6; no reliable D call. V lost 3 bases and J 0 bases, leaving 15 bases between the germline ends. The V gene's germline CDR1 is MDHEN and CDR2 SYDVKM. The CDR3 is 18 residues long. The CDR3, as DNA: TGTGCCAGCAGTTTGGAGACACTTCCTAGCTCCTATAATTCACCCCTCCACTTT. Amino acids: CASSLETLPSSYNSPLHF.

This clone was seen only a few times. The chain employs TRBV11-3 and TRBJ1-4; possible D gene TRBD1, 6 bases. The V end was cut by 0 bases, the J end by 10 bases, with 12 bases between. The CDR3 has 14 amino acids. CDR1 and CDR2 from the germline V gene are SGHNT and YENEEA. The CDR3: CASSLDRGTLKLFF. The CDR3 DNA reads TGTGCCAGCAGCTTAGACAGGGGCACCTTAAAACTGTTTTTT.

The table lists this clone with a few counts. This chain uses TRBV28 with TRBJ2-6; 10 nucleotides match TRBD1. The germline gives CDR1 MDHEN, CDR2 SYDVKM. The length of the CDR3 is 15 residues. J lost 1 base, V lost 10 bases, and 4 bases had no gene match. Written as DNA, the CDR3 is TGTGCCACCTCGGACAGGGGGTCTGGGGCCAACGTCCTGACTTTC. Translated, it gives CATSDRGSGANVLTF. The whole variable domain, remainder taken from reference TRBV28 and TRBJ2-6, is DVKVTQSSRYLVKRTGEKVFLECVQDMDHENMFWYRQDPGLGLRLIYFSYDVKMKEKGDIPEGYSVSREKKERFSLILESASTNQTSMYLCATSDRGSGANVLTFGAGSRLTVL.

This clone is termed medium-sized. The V gene is TRBV6-8, the J gene TRBJ1-2; D possibly corresponds to TRBD1 (5 bases). The V end lost 5 bases, the J end lost 8 bases, and 15 bases lay between the germline ends. CDR3 length equals 13 residues. Germline lookup yields CDR1 MNHGY and CDR2 SAAAGT. The CDR3 DNA is TGTGCCAGCAGTCCCAGGGACGTTGGGGGCTACACCTTC. Translated, it gives CASSPRDVGGYTF.

V is TRBV15 and J is TRBJ1-6; D is possibly TRBD1 (6 bases). Trimming took 8 bases from V and 2 from J, leaving 16 bases between them. The CDR3 loop spans 16 amino acids. Germline V gives CDR1 LNHNV, CDR2 YYDKDF (reference sequence). Here the CDR3 DNA reads TGTGCCACCCAAGATCAGGGGCTTACCTATAATTCACCCCTCCACTTT. Protein: CATQDQGLTYNSPLHF.

This sequence joins TRBV9 and TRBJ1-5, with 10 nucleotides matching TRBD1. The CDR3 spans 14 residues. Germline CDR1 and CDR2: SGDLS and YYNGEE. The J segment lost 2 bases and the V segment lost 5 bases, leaving 1 base of the junction unmatched. The CDR3: CASSGTGGNQPQHF. For the CDR3, the DNA is TGTGCCAGCAGTGGGACAGGGGGCAATCAGCCCCAGCATTTT.

The chain uses TRBV16 and TRBJ1-2; 8 positions match TRBD1. After removal of 2 bases from V and 2 bases from J, the junction contained 4 bases not matched to a gene. This CDR3 has 15 residues. CDR1 is KGHSY, CDR2 FQNENV, per germline. The CDR3 here is CASSQEWTGNYGYTF. CDR3 DNA: TGTGCCAGCAGCCAAGAATGGACAGGGAACTATGGCTACACCTTC.

The chain links TRBV7-2 to TRBJ2-3; the match to TRBD2 covers 9 bases. Germline lookup yields CDR1 SGHTA and CDR2 FQGNSA. CDR3 length: 16 amino acids. V was pared by 5 bases and J by 3 bases, with 9 bases of the junction left unmatched. The DNA of the CDR3 is TGTGCCAGCAGCCCGGGCGGCGGGGGGGCAACAGATACGCAGTATTTT. Translating it yields CASSPGGGGATDTQYF.

This clone turned up a few times. The chain is built from TRBV6-8 and TRBJ1-5, with TRBD1 identical over 7 bases. The V gene end was trimmed by 8 bases and the J gene end by 0 bases; junction bases not matched to a gene: 4. This CDR3 has 14 amino acids. Germline V gene sequence: CDR1 MNHGY, CDR2 SAAAGT. This CDR3 is CASLGDSSNQPQHF. In nucleotides, the CDR3 is TGTGCCAGCCTCGGGGACAGTAGCAATCAGCCCCAGCATTTT.

The CDR3 DNA is TGTGCCAGCAGTGGGCAGTCTGATCAGCCCCAGCATTTT. Encoded protein: CASSGQSDQPQHF. The chain joins TRBV9 to TRBJ1-5, with no clear D. The CDR3 is 13 residues long. The V gene's germline CDR1 is SGDLS and CDR2 YYNGEE. The ends were cut back, 5 bases at V and 5 bases at J, with 11 bases in the middle.

This clone was seen a few times. The chain is built from TRBV11-3 and TRBJ2-1; possible D gene TRBD1, 5 bases. Trimming cost V 3 bases and J 7 bases, with 19 bases left between them. The CDR3 runs to 16 residues. Germline V gives CDR1 SGHNT, CDR2 YENEEA. The CDR3 loop reads CASSLALGQGGNEQFF. The CDR3 DNA follows: TGTGCCAGCAGCTTGGCCCTCGGGCAGGGTGGGAATGAGCAGTTCTTC.

This clone occurred a few times. The J gene is TRBJ2-5, the V gene TRBV9; D gene uncertain. The V gene's germline CDR1 is SGDLS and CDR2 YYNGEE. Trimming left V 4 bases short and J 3 bases short, with 7 bases between. The length of the CDR3 is 12 residues. The CDR3 DNA is TGTGCCAGCAGCCTACGAGAAGAGACCCAGTACTTC. It encodes CASSLREETQYF.

The CDR3 DNA reads as TGTGCCAGCAGTTCTTTCCCGGGACTAGCGGGGGGCCCGGGCAATGAGCAGTTCTTC. Protein: CASSSFPGLAGGPGNEQFF. The chain uses TRBV14 and TRBJ2-1; 15 bases map to TRBD2. The CDR3 extends over 19 amino acids. Trimming at V came to 6 bases and at J to 6 bases, leaving 15 bases not matched to a gene. Germline assignment: CDR1 SGHDN and CDR2 FVKESK.